This TCR beta chain was found in a study of CD8+ T cells in alopecia areata. The study's findings and limits: Scalp specimens additionally yield sequences from normal skin's resident alphabeta T cells. Clonality in lesional scalp, especially alopecia totalis/universalis, exceeded that of normal scalp.

Germline assignment: CDR1 SEHNR and CDR2 FQNEAQ (reference sequence). The CDR3 is 10 amino acids. V lost 0 bases and J lost 10, with 1 base in between. Extraction and reverse transcription of RNA yielded cDNA as the sequencing template. Some clones are missing from TCRdb's copy, which holds only in-frame ones; the method was immunoSEQ multiplex PCR. The sample lists more than 200,000 clones, 67% occurring once. Concerning this clone itself: The antigen is undetermined.

The chain links TRBV7-9 to TRBJ2-1; D remains ambiguous. The starting material was CD4+ T cells sorted from blood, obtained at week 0. This clonotype originated in a human donor with alopecia areata. CDR3 protein: CASSLAEQFF. In DNA form, the CDR3 reads TGTGCCAGCAGCTTAGCAGAGCAGTTCTTC. Full variable domain (missing parts from reference TRBV7-9 and TRBJ2-1): DTGVSQNPRHKITKRGQNVTFRCDPISEHNRLYWYRQTLGQGPEFLTYFQNEAQLEKSRLLSDRFSAERPKGSFSTLEIQRTEQGDSAMYLCASSLAEQFFGPGTRLTVL.